The 28 T cell receptor beta chains below were found in one sample sequenced in a study of OX40 agonist ivuxolimab in advanced cancers. TCRdb's table, derived via immunoSEQ multiplex PCR, lists solely in-frame clones and lacks some. The sample contains roughly 40,000 clones, less than 90% of which appear only once. Material: CD4+ or CD8+ T cells sorted from blood, obtained in a trial of the OX40 agonist ivuxolimab. The receptors stem from an adult with an advanced solid tumor such as melanoma, head and neck, liver or kidney cancer.

The chain recombines TRBV7-6 with TRBJ2-7; 7 nucleotides line up with TRBD1. With V trimmed by 5 bases and J by 6 bases, 7 bases remained unmatched. The germline V gene encodes CDR1 SGHVS and CDR2 FNYEAQ. CDR3 length: 13 amino acids. The CDR3 nucleotides are TGTGCCAGCAGCGGAATGACAGGGAGCGAGCAGTACTTC. It codes for CASSGMTGSEQYF.

The chain carries TRBV19 and TRBJ2-5; possibly TRBD2 for D (5 bases). The CDR3 spans 13 residues. CDR1 and CDR2 from the germline V gene are LNHDA and SQIVND (reference sequence). V was shortened by 3 bases and J by 2 bases, with 7 bases between the two germline ends. The CDR3 DNA sequence: TGTGCCAGTAGTATGAGGGCACAAGAGACCCAGTACTTC. This codes for CASSMRAQETQYF.

The table lists this clone with a count of one. In nucleotides, the CDR3 is TGTGCCAGCTCACCAGAGGGACAGACGACTGAAGCTTTCTTT. Its protein is CASSPEGQTTEAFF. The chain carries TRBV18 and TRBJ1-1, with 7 bases matching TRBD1. V lost 2 bases and J lost 5; bases outside the gene matches: 5. The CDR3 spans 14 residues. In germline, CDR1 is KGHSH, CDR2 LQKENI.

This chain links TRBV9 with TRBJ2-2; the D gene could be TRBD1 or TRBD2 (6 bases each). The germline CDR1 and CDR2 sequences are SGDLS and YYNGEE. Trimming pared 4 bases from V and 0 bases from J, leaving 10 bases between. CDR3 length: 15 amino acids. This CDR3 reads CASSPGGSNTGELFF. The CDR3 DNA reads TGTGCCAGCAGCCCCGGGGGCTCGAACACCGGGGAGCTGTTTTTT.

The genes are TRBV5-1 and TRBJ2-3; 8 bases align to TRBD1. This CDR3 spans 16 amino acids. V lost 0 bases to trimming and J lost 5 bases; unmatched junction nucleotides: 8. Germline CDR1 and CDR2: SGHRS and YFSETQ. The CDR3 loop reads CASSLADRGRGDTQYF. In nucleotides, the CDR3 is TGCGCCAGCAGCTTGGCTGACAGGGGAAGGGGAGATACGCAGTATTTT. Filled out from reference TRBV5-1 and TRBJ2-3, the complete variable domain reads KAGVTQTPRYLIKTRGQQVTLSCSPISGHRSVSWYQQTPGQGLQFLFEYFSETQRNKGNFPGRFSGRQFSNSRSEMNVSTLELGDSALYLCASSLADRGRGDTQYFGPGTRLTVL.

CDR3 region: CASSPFRVYEQYF. The DNA for the CDR3 is TGTGCCAGCAGCCCATTCAGGGTTTACGAGCAGTACTTC. The V gene is TRBV13, the J gene TRBJ2-7; D is perhaps TRBD1 (5 bases). Trimming took 5 bases from V and 4 from J, leaving 12 bases between them. There are 13 residues in the CDR3. Germline CDR1 and CDR2: PRHDT and FYEKMQ (reference sequence). The variable domain in full, with the rest retrieved from reference TRBV13 and TRBJ2-7, is AAGVIQSPRHLIKEKRETATLKCYPIPRHDTVYWYQQGPGQDPQFLISFYEKMQSDKGSIPDRFSAQQFSDYHSELNMSSLELGDSALYFCASSPFRVYEQYFGPGTRLTVT.

This clone was seen a handful of times. The CDR3 DNA is TGTGCCAGCAGCTCCTTAGGGAACGCAGCCTACGAGCAGTACTTC. The encoded protein is CASSSLGNAAYEQYF. The chain joins TRBV5-5 to TRBJ2-7, with D hard to call. The V gene's germline CDR1 is SGHKS and CDR2 YYEKEE (reference sequence). The CDR3 is 15 amino acids. Trimming took off 3 bases at V and 2 bases at J, with 15 bases between the two ends.

This chain joins TRBV27 and TRBJ2-2; perhaps TRBD2 as D (6 bases). The CDR3 has 19 amino acids. CDR1 MNHEY and CDR2 SMNVEV come from the germline V gene (reference sequence). V was shortened by 1 base and J by 2 bases, with 20 bases between the two germline ends. The CDR3 DNA sequence: TGTGCCAGCAGTTTATTTCCGGGGTCGGGAGAGACTAACACCGGGGAGCTGTTTTTT. It specifies CASSLFPGSGETNTGELFF.

V and J are TRBV19 and TRBJ2-7; D may match TRBD1 or TRBD2 (5 bases each). Per the germline V gene, CDR1 is LNHDA and CDR2 is SQIVND (reference sequence). The CDR3 has 14 amino acids. Trimming stripped 5 bases from V and 7 bases from J, with 18 bases between. The chain's CDR3 is CASSWGPTGREQYF. CDR3 sequence (DNA): TGTGCCAGTAGTTGGGGACCAACCGGGCGGGAGCAGTACTTC.

The chain links TRBV19 to TRBJ2-2, with D perhaps given as TRBD1 or TRBD2 (6 bases each). The CDR3 runs to 15 residues. Per germline, CDR1 LNHDA and CDR2 SQIVND (reference sequence). Trimming stripped 1 base from V and 4 bases from J, with 10 bases between. The CDR3 reads CASSIGGGGTGELFF. DNA of the CDR3: TGTGCCAGTAGTATAGGAGGGGGAGGCACCGGGGAGCTGTTTTTT. Complete variable domain (other parts from reference TRBV19 and TRBJ2-2): DGGITQSPKYLFRKEGQNVTLSCEQNLNHDAMYWYRQDPGQGLRLIYYSQIVNDFQKGDIAEGYSVSREKKESFPLTVTSAQKNPTAFYLCASSIGGGGTGELFFGEGSRLTVL.

The chain couples TRBV5-4 to TRBJ1-5, with TRBD1 matching 7 bases. This CDR3 spans 14 amino acids. The germline CDR1 and CDR2 sequences are SGHNT and YYREEE (reference sequence). Unmatched junction bases numbered 4, after V lost 0 bases and J lost 7 bases. The CDR3 DNA is TGTGCCAGCAGCTTGGGACAGGGAGAGCAGCCCCAGCATTTT. This gives the protein CASSLGQGEQPQHF.

The J gene is TRBJ2-7, the V gene TRBV5-6; the match to TRBD1 covers 9 bases. The CDR3 has 14 amino acids. Trimming took 4 bases from V and 3 from J; bases not matched to a gene: 5. Per the germline V gene, CDR1 is SGHDT and CDR2 is YYEEEE. DNA of the CDR3: TGTGCCAGCAGCACCGGGACAGGGAACTACGAGCAGTACTTC. It encodes CASSTGTGNYEQYF.

CDR3: CASSPSNRGSYNEQFF. As DNA, the CDR3 is TGCGCCAGCAGCCCCTCCAACAGGGGCTCCTACAATGAGCAGTTCTTC. J is TRBJ2-1 and V is TRBV4-3, with 7 bases aligning to TRBD1. This CDR3 contains 16 residues. V shed 4 bases, J shed 0 bases, and the junction held 6 bases outside the gene matches. CDR1 LGHNA and CDR2 YSLEER come from the germline V gene.

The gene calls are TRBV9 and TRBJ1-6; D not certain. The CDR3 covers 14 residues. Germline V gene lookup returns CDR1 SGDLS and CDR2 YYNGEE. V was cut by 5 bases and J by 10 bases, with 16 bases left in between. CDR3 protein: CASSPGGVGSPLHF. The DNA of the CDR3 is TGTGCCAGCAGTCCCGGTGGAGTCGGATCACCCCTCCACTTT. Using reference TRBV9 and TRBJ1-6 for the parts outside the CDR3, the full variable domain is DSGVTQTPKHLITATGQRVTLRCSPRSGDLSVYWYQQSLDQGLQFLIQYYNGEERAKGNILERFSAQQFPDLHSELNLSSLELGDSALYFCASSPGGVGSPLHFGNGTRLTVT.

V gene TRBV6-5 combines with J gene TRBJ2-5; D might be TRBD1 (6 bases). The CDR3 spans 15 residues. V dropped 0 bases and J dropped 5 bases, with 13 bases sitting between them. Looked up from germline, CDR1 is MNHEY and CDR2 is SVGAGI. CDR3 DNA sequence: TGTGCCAGCAGTTACTCGTCAACAGGGCACGAGACCCAGTACTTC. Its translation is CASSYSSTGHETQYF.

For the CDR3, the DNA is TGTGCCAGCAGCGTACAAGGGCAGGGGTTCTACGAGCAGTACTTC. The encoded protein is CASSVQGQGFYEQYF. The chain links TRBV9 to TRBJ2-7; tentatively, D is TRBD1 (6 bases). From germline, CDR1 is SGDLS and CDR2 YYNGEE. This CDR3 has 15 residues. Trimming took 1 base from V and 3 from J, leaving 14 bases between them. Full variable domain (missing parts from reference TRBV9 and TRBJ2-7): DSGVTQTPKHLITATGQRVTLRCSPRSGDLSVYWYQQSLDQGLQFLIQYYNGEERAKGNILERFSAQQFPDLHSELNLSSLELGDSALYFCASSVQGQGFYEQYFGPGTRLTVT.

The CDR3 DNA follows: TGTGCCTGGAGAATGGGACAGGGGTTCGACGAGCAGTACTTC. Protein sequence: CAWRMGQGFDEQYF. The chain recombines TRBV30 with TRBJ2-7; TRBD1 agrees at 10 bases. V dropped 3 bases and J dropped 5; count of bases not matched to a gene: 7. The CDR3 runs 14 residues. The V gene's germline CDR1 is GTSNPN and CDR2 SVGIG (reference sequence).

V is TRBV7-9 and J is TRBJ2-3; 10 positions agree with TRBD2. Germline CDR1 is SEHNR and CDR2 is FQNEAQ (reference sequence). Trimming cost V 5 bases and J 0 bases; bases outside gene matches: 5. This CDR3 is built from 16 residues. CDR3 sequence reads: CASSLYSGGSTDTQYF. The CDR3 DNA sequence: TGTGCCAGCAGCCTTTATAGCGGGGGGAGCACAGATACGCAGTATTTT.

A single count supports this clone. This chain uses TRBV7-2 with TRBJ2-1; 7 positions agree with TRBD1. Trimming removed 5 bases from V and 3 bases from J; junction bases left unmatched: 4. The CDR3 extends over 14 amino acids. Germline V gene data show CDR1 as SGHTA and CDR2 as FQGNSA. CDR3: CASSLGQDYNEQFF. CDR3 nucleotide sequence: TGTGCCAGCAGCCTAGGACAGGACTACAATGAGCAGTTCTTC.

The chain carries TRBV5-8 and TRBJ2-3, with D unresolved. Germline values: CDR1 SGHTS, CDR2 YDEGEE. V lost 4 bases to trimming and J lost 6 bases, with 18 bases between them. CDR3 length equals 15 residues. The CDR3 protein is CASSPPKSKGDTQYF. The DNA for the CDR3 is TGTGCCAGCAGCCCGCCGAAATCTAAGGGTGATACGCAGTATTTT.

This clone is a singleton in its sample. This chain uses TRBV21-1 with TRBJ1-5; the tabulated D call, TRBD1, remains unverified against the DNA. TRBV21-1 is a known pseudogene. The CDR3 consists of 17 residues. The CDR3 DNA reads as TGTGCCAGCAGCAAATGGGTCCGACAGGGAAGCAATCAGCCCCAGCATTTT. Translating it yields CASSKWVRQGSNQPQHF.

The V and J genes are TRBV6-5 and TRBJ2-7; D may be TRBD1 (6 bases). The length of the CDR3 is 13 residues. V was trimmed by 5 bases and J by 3 bases, leaving 11 bases between them. CDR1 and CDR2 (germline): MNHEY, SVGAGI. The CDR3 DNA follows: TGTGCCAGCAGTCCCACAGGGAACTACGAGCAGTACTTC. It encodes CASSPTGNYEQYF.

This chain uses TRBV4-3 with TRBJ2-7; 10 bases match TRBD1. Per the germline V gene, CDR1 is LGHNA and CDR2 is YSLEER. The trim removed 6 bases at V and 6 bases at J, leaving 11 bases unmatched. This CDR3 is 15 amino acids long. The CDR3 DNA follows: TGCGCCAGCAGTCCTATTTGGGACAGGGGAAGCGAGCAGTACTTC. It encodes CASSPIWDRGSEQYF.

The rearrangement joins TRBV6-1 to TRBJ1-5, with TRBD1 as a possible D gene (5 bases). This CDR3 region has 17 residues. Germline CDR1 is MNHNS and CDR2 is SASEGT. Trimming shortened V by 0 bases and J by 6 bases, and 18 bases separated the two germline ends. This CDR3 reads CASSEAGRGSGSQPQHF. The CDR3 DNA reads TGTGCCAGCAGTGAAGCGGGGAGGGGATCGGGGAGTCAGCCCCAGCATTTT.

A single count supports this clone. The chain uses TRBV10-3 and TRBJ2-1, with D maybe TRBD1 (5 bases). Germline V lookup: CDR1 ENHRY, CDR2 SYGVKD. V lost 2 bases to trimming and J lost 8 bases, with 10 bases between them. There are 13 residues in the CDR3. The CDR3 here is CAISEDRRDEQFF. The CDR3 DNA is TGTGCCATCAGTGAGGACAGACGAGATGAGCAGTTCTTC.

The chain is built from TRBV4-3 and TRBJ2-7, with D perhaps matching TRBD2 (7 bases). This CDR3 has 15 amino acids. The germline V gene has CDR1 LGHNA and CDR2 YSLEER. Trimming left V 0 bases short and J 2 bases short, with 11 bases between. CDR3 loop: CASSQDWGGPYEQYF. Here the CDR3 DNA reads TGCGCCAGCAGCCAAGATTGGGGGGGCCCCTACGAGCAGTACTTC.

In this sample, this clone turned up a few times. The V call is TRBV19, the J call TRBJ2-7; tentative D call: TRBD1 (6 bases). Trimming removed 5 bases at V and 3 bases at J, with 11 bases between. CDR1 is LNHDA and CDR2 is SQIVND in the germline V gene (reference sequence). The CDR3 is made up of 13 amino acids. The CDR3 region has the DNA TGTGCCAGTAGTCCGGACAGCAACTACGAGCAGTACTTC. This gives the protein CASSPDSNYEQYF.

This clone was observed a few times. The CDR3 protein is CASSQERGQVDTQYF. The CDR3 DNA reads TGTGCCAGCAGCCAAGAGCGGGGGCAGGTAGATACGCAGTATTTT. This sequence joins TRBV4-2 and TRBJ2-3, with TRBD2 as a possible D gene (7 bases). CDR1 and CDR2 (germline): LGHNA, YNFKEQ. The CDR3 is 15 amino acids. Trimming took 0 bases from V and 5 from J, leaving 12 bases between them.